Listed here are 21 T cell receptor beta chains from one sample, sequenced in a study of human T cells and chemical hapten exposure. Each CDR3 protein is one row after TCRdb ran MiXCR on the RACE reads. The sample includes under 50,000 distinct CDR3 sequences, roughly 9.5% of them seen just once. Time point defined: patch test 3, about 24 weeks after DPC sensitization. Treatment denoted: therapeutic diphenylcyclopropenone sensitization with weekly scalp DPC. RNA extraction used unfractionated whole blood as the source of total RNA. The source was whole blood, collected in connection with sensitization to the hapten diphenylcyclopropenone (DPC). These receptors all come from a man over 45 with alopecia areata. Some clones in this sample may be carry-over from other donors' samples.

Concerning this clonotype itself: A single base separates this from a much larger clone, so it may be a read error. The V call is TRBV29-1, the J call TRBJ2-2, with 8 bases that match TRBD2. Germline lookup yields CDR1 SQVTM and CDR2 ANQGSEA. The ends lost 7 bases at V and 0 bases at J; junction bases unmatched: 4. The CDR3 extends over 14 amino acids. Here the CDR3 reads CSAGSGTNTGELFF. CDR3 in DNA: TGCAGCGCTGGTAGCGGGACGAACACCGGGGAGCTGTTTTTT.

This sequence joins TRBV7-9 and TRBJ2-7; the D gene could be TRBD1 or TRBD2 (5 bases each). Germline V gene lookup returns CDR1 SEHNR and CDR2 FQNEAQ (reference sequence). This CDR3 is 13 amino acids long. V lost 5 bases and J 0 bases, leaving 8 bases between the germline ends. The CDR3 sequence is CASSRGGSYEQYF. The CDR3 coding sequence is TGTGCCAGCAGCCGTGGGGGCTCCTACGAGCAGTACTTC.

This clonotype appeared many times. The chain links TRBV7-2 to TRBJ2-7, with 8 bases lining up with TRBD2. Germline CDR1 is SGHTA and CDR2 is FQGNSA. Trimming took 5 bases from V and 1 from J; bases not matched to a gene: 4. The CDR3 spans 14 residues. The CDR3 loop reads CASSPGGRSYEQYF. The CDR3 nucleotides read TGTGCCAGCAGCCCGGGGGGGAGATCCTACGAGCAGTACTTC. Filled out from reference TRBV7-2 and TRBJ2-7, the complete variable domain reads GAGVSQSPSNKVTEKGKDVELRCDPISGHTALYWYRQSLGQGLEFLIYFQGNSAPDKSGLPSDRFSAERTGGSVSTLTIQRTQQEDSAVYLCASSPGGRSYEQYFGPGTRLTVT.

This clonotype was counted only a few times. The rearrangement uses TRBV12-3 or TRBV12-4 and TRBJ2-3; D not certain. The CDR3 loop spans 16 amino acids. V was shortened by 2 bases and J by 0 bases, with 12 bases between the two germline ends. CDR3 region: CASSLRNVGSTDTQYF. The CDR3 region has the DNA TGTGCCAGCAGTTTAAGGAACGTGGGAAGCACAGATACGCAGTATTTT.

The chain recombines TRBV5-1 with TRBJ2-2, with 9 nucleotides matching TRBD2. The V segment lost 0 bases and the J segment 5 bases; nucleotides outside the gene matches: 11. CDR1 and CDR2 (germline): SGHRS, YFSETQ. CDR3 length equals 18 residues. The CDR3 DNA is TGCGCCAGCAGCTTGGCCGAGATAGCGGGAGTTAGGACCGGGGAGCTGTTTTTT. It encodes CASSLAEIAGVRTGELFF.

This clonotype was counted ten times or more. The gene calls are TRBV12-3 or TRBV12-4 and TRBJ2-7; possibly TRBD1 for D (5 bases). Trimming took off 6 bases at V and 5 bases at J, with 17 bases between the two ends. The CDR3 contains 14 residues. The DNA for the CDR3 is TGTGCCAGCAGACACCCGGCAGGGTTCAACGAGCAGTACTTC. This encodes CASRHPAGFNEQYF.

In DNA form, the CDR3 reads TGCGCCAGCAGTTATAGCGGGAGCGGGTCCTACGAGCAGTACTTC. Protein product: CASSYSGSGSYEQYF. The gene calls are TRBV4-1 and TRBJ2-7; TRBD2 agrees at 9 bases. The CDR3 runs 15 residues. Germline V gene sequence: CDR1 MGHRA, CDR2 YSYEKL. Trimming cost V 6 bases and J 1 base; bases outside gene matches: 7.

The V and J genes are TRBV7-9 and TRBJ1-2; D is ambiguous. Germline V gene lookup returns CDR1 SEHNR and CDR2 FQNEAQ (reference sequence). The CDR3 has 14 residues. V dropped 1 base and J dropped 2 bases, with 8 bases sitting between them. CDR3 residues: CASSLGYSNYGYTF. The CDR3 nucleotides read TGTGCCAGCAGCTTAGGGTACAGCAACTATGGCTACACCTTC.

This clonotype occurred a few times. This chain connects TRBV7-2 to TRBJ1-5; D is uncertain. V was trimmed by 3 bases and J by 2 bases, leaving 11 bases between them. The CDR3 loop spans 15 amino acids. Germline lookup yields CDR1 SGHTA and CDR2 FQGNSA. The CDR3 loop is CASSFIGMGNQPQHF. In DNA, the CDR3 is TGTGCCAGCAGCTTTATCGGTATGGGCAATCAGCCCCAGCATTTT.

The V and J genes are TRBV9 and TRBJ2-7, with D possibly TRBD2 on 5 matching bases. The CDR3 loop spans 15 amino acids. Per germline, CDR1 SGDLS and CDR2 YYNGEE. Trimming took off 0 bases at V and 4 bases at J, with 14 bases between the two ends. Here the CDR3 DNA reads TGTGCCAGCAGCGTAGCGGGATGGGCACCTTACGAGCAGTACTTC. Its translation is CASSVAGWAPYEQYF.

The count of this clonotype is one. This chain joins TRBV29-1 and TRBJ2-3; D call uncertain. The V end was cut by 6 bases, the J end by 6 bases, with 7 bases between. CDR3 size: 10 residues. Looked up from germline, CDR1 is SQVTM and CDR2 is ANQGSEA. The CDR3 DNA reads TGCAGCGTCCAACGGGATACGCAGTATTTT. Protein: CSVQRDTQYF.

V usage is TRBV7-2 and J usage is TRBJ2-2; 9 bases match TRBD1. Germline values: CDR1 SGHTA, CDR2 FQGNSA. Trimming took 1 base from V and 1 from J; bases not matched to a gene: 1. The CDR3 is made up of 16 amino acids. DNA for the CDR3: TGTGCCAGCAGCTTAGGGGGACAGGGGAACACCGGGGAGCTGTTTTTT. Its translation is CASSLGGQGNTGELFF. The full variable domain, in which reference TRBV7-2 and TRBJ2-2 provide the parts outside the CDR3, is GAGVSQSPSNKVTEKGKDVELRCDPISGHTALYWYRQSLGQGLEFLIYFQGNSAPDKSGLPSDRFSAERTGGSVSTLTIQRTQQEDSAVYLCASSLGGQGNTGELFFGEGSRLTVL.

CDR3 coding DNA: TGTGCCTGGAAAGGAAAGGGAGGCGATCAGCCCCAGCATTTT. Protein product: CAWKGKGGDQPQHF. This chain connects TRBV30 to TRBJ1-5; D is ambiguous. CDR1 and CDR2 (germline): GTSNPN, SVGIG (reference sequence). V lost 4 bases to trimming and J lost 5 bases, with 15 bases between them. This CDR3 contains 14 residues.

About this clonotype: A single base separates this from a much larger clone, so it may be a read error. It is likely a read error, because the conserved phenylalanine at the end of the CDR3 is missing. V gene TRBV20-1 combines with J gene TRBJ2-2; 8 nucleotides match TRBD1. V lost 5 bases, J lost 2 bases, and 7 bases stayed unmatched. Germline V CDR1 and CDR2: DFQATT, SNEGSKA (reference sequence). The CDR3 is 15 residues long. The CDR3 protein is CSAEWTGKNTGELFY. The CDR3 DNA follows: TGCAGTGCTGAATGGACAGGGAAAAACACCGGGGAGCTGTTTTAT.

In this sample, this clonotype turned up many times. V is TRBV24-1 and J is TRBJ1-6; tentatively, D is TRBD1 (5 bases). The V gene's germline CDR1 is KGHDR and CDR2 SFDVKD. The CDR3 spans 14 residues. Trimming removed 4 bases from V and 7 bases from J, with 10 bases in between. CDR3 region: CATSERQPNSPLHF. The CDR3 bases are TGTGCCACCAGTGAAAGACAGCCCAATTCACCCCTCCACTTT.

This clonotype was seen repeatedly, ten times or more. The CDR3 here is CASSLVASKNIQYF. As DNA, the CDR3 is TGTGCCAGCAGTTTGGTAGCGTCCAAAAACATTCAGTACTTC. V and J are TRBV12-3 or TRBV12-4 and TRBJ2-4; tentatively, D is TRBD2 (5 bases). The CDR3 totals 14 residues. V shed 3 bases and J shed 2 bases, with 8 bases lying between them.

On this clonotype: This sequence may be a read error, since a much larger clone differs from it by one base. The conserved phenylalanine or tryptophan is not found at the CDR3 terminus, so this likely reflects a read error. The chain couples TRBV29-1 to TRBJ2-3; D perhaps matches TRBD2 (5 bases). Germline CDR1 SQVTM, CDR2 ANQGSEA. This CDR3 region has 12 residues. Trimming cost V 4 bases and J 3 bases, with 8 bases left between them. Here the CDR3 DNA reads TGCAGCGTTGGTCGGGATACAGATACGCAGTATTCT. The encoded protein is CSVGRDTDTQYS.

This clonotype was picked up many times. The CDR3 reads CASSLARNSNYGYTF. DNA for the CDR3: TGTGCCAGCAGCTTAGCGAGGAACAGTAACTATGGCTACACCTTC. The J gene is TRBJ1-2, the V gene TRBV7-2; D not resolved. The CDR3 contains 15 residues. Germline V gene data show CDR1 as SGHTA and CDR2 as FQGNSA. Trimming removed 0 bases at V and 1 base at J, with 9 bases between.

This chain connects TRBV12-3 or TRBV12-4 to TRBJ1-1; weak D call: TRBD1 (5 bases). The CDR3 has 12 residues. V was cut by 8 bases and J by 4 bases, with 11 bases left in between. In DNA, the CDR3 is TGTGCCAGCTGCAGGGTTGGCACTGAAGCTTTCTTT. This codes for CASCRVGTEAFF.

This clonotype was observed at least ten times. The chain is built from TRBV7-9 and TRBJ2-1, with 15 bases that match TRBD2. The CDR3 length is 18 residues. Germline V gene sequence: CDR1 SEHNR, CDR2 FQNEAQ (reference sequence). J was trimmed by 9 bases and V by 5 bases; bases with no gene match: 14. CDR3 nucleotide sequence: TGTGCCAGCAGCCGAGGGACTAGCGGGAGGCCGGATTTGGGTGAGCAGTTCTTC. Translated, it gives CASSRGTSGRPDLGEQFF. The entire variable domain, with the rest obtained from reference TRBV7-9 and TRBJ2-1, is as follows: DTGVSQNPRHKITKRGQNVTFRCDPISEHNRLYWYRQTLGQGPEFLTYFQNEAQLEKSRLLSDRFSAERPKGSFSTLEIQRTEQGDSAMYLCASSRGTSGRPDLGEQFFGPGTRLTVL.

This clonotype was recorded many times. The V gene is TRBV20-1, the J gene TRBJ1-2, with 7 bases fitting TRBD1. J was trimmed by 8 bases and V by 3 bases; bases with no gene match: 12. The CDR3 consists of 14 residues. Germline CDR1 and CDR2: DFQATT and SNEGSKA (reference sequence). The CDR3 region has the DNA TGCAGTGCTAGTCCGACAGGGTTATCTCAAGGCTACACCTTC. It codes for CSASPTGLSQGYTF.